These 10 T cell receptor beta chains came from one sample sequenced in a study of blood T cell repertoires in COVID-19 (dated by TCRdb to the early 2020s). Library method: the immunoSEQ multiplex PCR assay. TCRdb took this table from immuneACCESS and kept in-frame rearrangements with V and J called. Such tables lack part of the clones; where checked against another copy, unresolved V genes explain under half of the gap, and the rest is unexplained. Across this sample there are around 46,000 clones, with about 76% seen only once. The ten largest clones represent around a fifth of the sample. Source material: peripheral blood. These receptors originate from a human donor with active or convalescent COVID-19. The donor label of this sample is uncertain.

In its sample, this clone was seen a few times. The chain is built from TRBV7-2 and TRBJ2-3; D ambiguous. Germline V gene lookup returns CDR1 SGHTA and CDR2 FQGNSA. The CDR3 is 15 amino acids. V dropped 1 base and J dropped 1 base, with 9 bases sitting between them. In nucleotides, the CDR3 is TGTGCCAGCAGCTTAGGTGGCCAGGGCACAGATACGCAGTATTTT. It translates to CASSLGGQGTDTQYF.

This chain links TRBV5-6 with TRBJ2-3, with 11 bases fitting TRBD2. J was trimmed by 1 base and V by 4 bases; bases with no gene match: 8. Germline CDR1 reads SGHDT; CDR2 reads YYEEEE. CDR3 size: 17 residues. The CDR3 DNA is TGTGCCAGCAGCCACATACTAGCGGGAGTGGGCACAGATACGCAGTATTTT. Amino acids: CASSHILAGVGTDTQYF.

At least ten counts were recorded for this clone. The chain is built from TRBV5-4 and TRBJ1-2; D possibly corresponds to TRBD1 (5 bases). This CDR3 has 13 residues. CDR1 SGHNT and CDR2 YYREEE come from the germline V gene (reference sequence). V dropped 2 bases and J dropped 2 bases, with 7 bases sitting between them. CDR3 in DNA: TGTGCCAGCAGCTTAGGGGAAAACTATGGCTACACCTTC. Translating gives CASSLGENYGYTF.

This clone was counted at least ten times. The rearrangement uses TRBV12-3 or TRBV12-4 and TRBJ2-3, with D possibly matching TRBD1 (6 bases). The CDR3 runs 13 residues. Deletions cut 5 bases from V and 0 bases from J, with 6 bases between. CDR3 loop: CASSTGSTDTQYF. The DNA of the CDR3 is TGTGCCAGCAGTACAGGGAGCACAGATACGCAGTATTTT.

This clone was observed once. The chain combines TRBV5-1 with TRBJ2-1; 12 bases agree with TRBD2. The V gene end was trimmed by 7 bases and the J gene end by 9 bases; junction bases not matched to a gene: 23. Per the germline V gene, CDR1 is SGHRS and CDR2 is YFSETQ. CDR3 size: 19 residues. The CDR3 protein is CASALPTSGSLTQRGEQFF. The CDR3 nucleotides read TGCGCCAGCGCCCTCCCGACTAGCGGGAGTCTGACCCAGCGGGGTGAGCAGTTCTTC.

The chain couples TRBV11-3 to TRBJ2-3; 8 bases map to TRBD2. The CDR3 has 15 residues. J lost 5 bases, V lost 1 base, and 5 bases had no gene match. Germline assignment: CDR1 SGHNT and CDR2 YENEEA. The chain's CDR3 is CASSLAGGLGDTQYF. The CDR3 bases are TGTGCCAGCAGCTTAGCGGGAGGGCTTGGAGATACGCAGTATTTT.

This clone was recorded once. V gene TRBV11-2 combines with J gene TRBJ1-5; D call uncertain. Trimming pared 3 bases from V and 9 bases from J, leaving 18 bases between. The CDR3 runs 15 residues. The V gene's germline CDR1 is SGHAT and CDR2 FQNNGV. CDR3 sequence (DNA): TGTGCCAGCAGCTTGACCGCAGTCGAGGGTTGGCCCCAGCATTTT. Its translation is CASSLTAVEGWPQHF.

The rearrangement joins TRBV4-3 to TRBJ1-6, with no clear D. CDR3 length: 14 residues. Germline V gives CDR1 LGHNA, CDR2 YSLEER. Trimming removed 0 bases from V and 14 bases from J, with 14 bases in between. For the CDR3, the DNA is TGCGCCAGCAGCCAAGAATACGGACGGGGTACCCTCCACTTT. Encoded protein: CASSQEYGRGTLHF.

The chain is built from TRBV30 and TRBJ1-3; 9 nucleotides align to TRBD1. The V segment lost 2 bases and the J segment 5 bases; nucleotides outside the gene matches: 4. Germline V gene sequence: CDR1 GTSNPN, CDR2 SVGIG (reference sequence). The length of the CDR3 is 14 residues. CDR3 nucleotide sequence: TGTGCCTGGAGTCACAGGGGGCCTAGAAACACCATATATTTT. As protein: CAWSHRGPRNTIYF. Together with reference TRBV30 and TRBJ1-3, the CDR3 gives the full variable domain: SQTIHQWPATLVQPVGSPLSLECTVEGTSNPNLYWYRQAAGRGLQLLFYSVGIGQISSEVPQNLSASRPQDRQFILSSKKLLLSDSGFYLCAWSHRGPRNTIYFGEGSWLTVV.

The CDR3 DNA reads as TGTGCCAGCTCACCGGCCCCGACAGGGCGCGGCAAAAACATTCAGTACTTC. Translated: CASSPAPTGRGKNIQYF. J is TRBJ2-4 and V is TRBV18; 7 bases are a match to TRBD1. CDR3 length: 17 amino acids. The ends lost 3 bases at V and 3 bases at J; junction bases unmatched: 11. Germline V gene lookup returns CDR1 KGHSH and CDR2 LQKENI. The full variable domain, rest sourced from reference TRBV18 and TRBJ2-4, is NAGVMQNPRHLVRRRGQEARLRCSPMKGHSHVYWYRQLPEEGLKFMVYLQKENIIDESGMPKERFSAEFPKEGPSILRIQQVVRGDSAAYFCASSPAPTGRGKNIQYFGAGTRLSVL.